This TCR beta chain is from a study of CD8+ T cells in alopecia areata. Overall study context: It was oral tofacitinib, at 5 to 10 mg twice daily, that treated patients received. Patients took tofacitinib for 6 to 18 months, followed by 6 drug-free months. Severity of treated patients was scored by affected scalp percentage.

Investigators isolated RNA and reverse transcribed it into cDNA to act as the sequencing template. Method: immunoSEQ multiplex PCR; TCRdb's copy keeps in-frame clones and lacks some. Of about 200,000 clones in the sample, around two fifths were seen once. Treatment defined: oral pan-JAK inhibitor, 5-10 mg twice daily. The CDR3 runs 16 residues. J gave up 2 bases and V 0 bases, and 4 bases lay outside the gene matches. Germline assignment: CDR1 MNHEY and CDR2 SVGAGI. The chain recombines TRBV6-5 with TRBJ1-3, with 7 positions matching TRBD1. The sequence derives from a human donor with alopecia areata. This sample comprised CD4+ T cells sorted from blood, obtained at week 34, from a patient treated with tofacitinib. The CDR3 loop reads CASSYSRGTAGNTIYF. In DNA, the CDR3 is TGTGCCAGCAGTTACTCGAGAGGGACAGCTGGAAACACCATATATTTT.